The next 28 T cell receptor beta chains were all read from a single sample in a study of CD8 T cells in Susac syndrome. After extraction with the RNeasy kit, roughly 0.45 to 1 ug of the RNA was reverse transcribed using random hexamers. TCRdb fed the immunoSEQ multiplex PCR reads into MiXCR, producing one record per CDR3 protein. The data show 160,000 or so distinct CDR3 sequences, with just over 90% seen just once and around 0.13% held by the top ten. The specimen sequenced was CD4+ T cells from PBMCs. The receptors here all came from a human donor in good health.

The V gene is TRBV9, the J gene TRBJ2-6; D unresolved. This CDR3 has 16 amino acids. Germline assignment: CDR1 SGDLS and CDR2 YYNGEE. Between the trimmed V and J ends, which lost 0 bases and 0 bases, there was a span of 7 bases. CDR3 amino acids: CASSVAANSGANVLTF. In nucleotides, the CDR3 is TGTGCCAGCAGCGTAGCAGCGAACTCTGGGGCCAACGTCCTGACTTTC.

This rearrangement joins TRBV4-1 to TRBJ2-3; D unclear. The CDR3 totals 14 residues. Germline V gives CDR1 MGHRA, CDR2 YSYEKL. Trimming pared 0 bases from V and 4 bases from J, leaving 8 bases between. In DNA form, the CDR3 reads TGCGCCAGCAGCCAAGAGCAGTTGGCAGATACGCAGTATTTT. It is translated as CASSQEQLADTQYF.

The chain employs TRBV10-3 and TRBJ1-4, with 8 bases matching TRBD1. The J segment lost 10 bases and the V segment lost 4 bases, leaving 5 bases of the junction unmatched. The CDR3 consists of 13 residues. Germline assignment: CDR1 ENHRY and CDR2 SYGVKD. CDR3 residues: CAISVTGGGKLFF. The CDR3 DNA reads TGTGCCATCAGTGTTACAGGGGGAGGAAAACTGTTTTTT.

The rearrangement links TRBV4-2 to TRBJ1-2, with a weak D call TRBD1 (6 bases). This CDR3 region has 15 residues. The germline V gene encodes CDR1 LGHNA and CDR2 YNFKEQ. Trimming removed 4 bases from V and 3 bases from J, with 15 bases in between. This CDR3 is CASSPGTSEDYGYTF. The CDR3 DNA follows: TGTGCCAGCAGCCCGGGGACATCGGAAGACTATGGCTACACCTTC.

This clonotype appeared once. The gene calls are TRBV3-1 and TRBJ2-2, with D unclear. With 0 bases removed from V and 7 bases from J, the gap between germline ends came to 6 bases. CDR1 and CDR2 (germline): LGHDT, YNNKEL (reference sequence). CDR3 length: 13 residues. For the CDR3, the DNA is TGTGCCAGCAGCCAAGATCGATACGGGGAGCTGTTTTTT. As protein: CASSQDRYGELFF.

CDR3 DNA: TGTGCCAGTAGTATGGGGTTCTTCGGGACCCAGTACTTC. Translation: CASSMGFFGTQYF. The V call is TRBV19, the J call TRBJ2-5; D is unclear. V shed 3 bases and J shed 7 bases, with 12 bases lying between them. There are 13 residues in the CDR3. Germline CDR1 reads LNHDA; CDR2 reads SQIVND (reference sequence).

The chain is built from TRBV3-1 and TRBJ1-1, with 8 bases aligning to TRBD1. CDR1 and CDR2 from the germline V gene are LGHDT and YNNKEL (reference sequence). The V segment lost 4 bases and the J segment 5 bases; nucleotides outside the gene matches: 6. The length of the CDR3 is 14 residues. The chain's CDR3 is CASSPQGGLTEAFF. The CDR3 bases are TGTGCCAGCAGCCCACAGGGGGGGTTAACTGAAGCTTTCTTT.

The V and J genes are TRBV10-3 and TRBJ1-6; D not resolved. Germline CDR1 ENHRY, CDR2 SYGVKD. The CDR3 runs 14 residues. The V gene lost 4 bases and the J gene lost 5 bases, with 9 bases spanning the gap. The CDR3 nucleotides are TGTGCCATCAGTGGCGAGGGTCATAATTCACCCCTCCACTTT. This sequence encodes CAISGEGHNSPLHF.

The chain uses TRBV4-2 and TRBJ1-6; 7 bases agree with TRBD1. This CDR3 region has 16 residues. The germline gives CDR1 LGHNA, CDR2 YNFKEQ. V dropped 1 base and J dropped 9; count of bases not matched to a gene: 9. The CDR3 DNA reads TGTGCCAGCAGCCAAGGGTCAGACAGGGTGCGTTCACCCCTCCACTTT. It specifies CASSQGSDRVRSPLHF.

This chain connects TRBV20-1 to TRBJ2-1; 9 positions agree with TRBD1. Germline V lookup: CDR1 DFQATT, CDR2 SNEGSKA (reference sequence). The CDR3 consists of 14 residues. Trimming cost V 3 bases and J 4 bases; bases outside gene matches: 4. CDR3 protein: CSASEGQGYNEQFF. CDR3 coding DNA: TGCAGTGCTAGTGAAGGACAGGGGTACAATGAGCAGTTCTTC.

CDR3 nucleotides: TGCGCCAGCAGCCAAGATTTAGGGGGCAATCAGCCCCAGCATTTT. It translates to CASSQDLGGNQPQHF. The chain combines TRBV4-1 with TRBJ1-5, with a weak D call TRBD1 (5 bases). Germline V CDR1 and CDR2: MGHRA, YSYEKL. The length of the CDR3 is 15 residues. V was clipped by 0 bases and J by 2 bases, with 8 bases between them.

The genes are TRBV29-1 and TRBJ1-1; the match to TRBD1 covers 9 bases. Germline assignment: CDR1 SQVTM and CDR2 ANQGSEA. Trimming at V came to 7 bases and at J to 3 bases, leaving 6 bases not matched to a gene. This CDR3 is built from 13 residues. CDR3 DNA sequence: TGCAGCGGGGACAGGGTCCGGGACACTGAAGCTTTCTTT. Translating it yields CSGDRVRDTEAFF.

This chain links TRBV3-1 with TRBJ2-3; 7 nucleotides match TRBD2. The CDR3 sequence is 14 residues long. With V trimmed by 6 bases and J by 1 base, 4 bases remained unmatched. From germline, CDR1 is LGHDT and CDR2 YNNKEL (reference sequence). In DNA, the CDR3 is TGTGCCAGCAGGGTAGCGGGCGGCACAGATACGCAGTATTTT. It translates to CASRVAGGTDTQYF.

The count of this clonotype is one. This chain links TRBV27 with TRBJ2-2; tentative D call: TRBD2 (5 bases). The CDR3 is 15 residues long. Germline V gene sequence: CDR1 MNHEY, CDR2 SMNVEV (reference sequence). V gave up 3 bases and J gave up 7 bases, with 15 bases separating them. CDR3 DNA: TGTGCCAGCAGTTTTAAAGAGGGAAGAGGCGGGGAGCTGTTTTTT. This gives the protein CASSFKEGRGGELFF.

This chain links TRBV10-3 with TRBJ1-1; TRBD1 is a possible D gene (6 bases). Germline assignment: CDR1 ENHRY and CDR2 SYGVKD. The CDR3 spans 15 residues. Trimming took 3 bases from V and 1 from J, leaving 12 bases between them. The CDR3 is CAISDPGTPNTEAFF. CDR3 bases: TGTGCCATCAGTGACCCGGGGACACCGAACACTGAAGCTTTCTTT.

The chain carries TRBV20-1 and TRBJ1-2; maybe TRBD1 (6 bases). This CDR3 has 12 residues. V was pared by 0 bases and J by 4 bases, with 6 bases between. The V gene's germline CDR1 is DFQATT and CDR2 SNEGSKA (reference sequence). CDR3 amino acids: CSAREGGYGYTF. The CDR3 nucleotides are TGCAGTGCTAGAGAAGGGGGCTATGGCTACACCTTC.

The chain carries TRBV12-3 or TRBV12-4 and TRBJ1-6, with 9 bases identical to TRBD1. The CDR3 is made up of 14 amino acids. The ends lost 5 bases at V and 7 bases at J; junction bases unmatched: 3. CDR3 nucleotide sequence: TGTGCCAGCAGTATTACAGGGGGCAATTCACCCCTCCACTTT. Translated: CASSITGGNSPLHF.

The chain employs TRBV5-1 and TRBJ2-3; D call uncertain. This CDR3 region has 15 residues. Trimming removed 3 bases at V and 3 bases at J, with 14 bases between. Germline loops: CDR1 SGHRS, CDR2 YFSETQ. CDR3 DNA: TGCGCCAGCAGCTGGCAGTTGCCCAAAACAGATACGCAGTATTTT. It is translated as CASSWQLPKTDTQYF.

V and J are TRBV7-6 and TRBJ2-2, with a possible D match to TRBD1 (6 bases). Germline V gene lookup returns CDR1 SGHVS and CDR2 FNYEAQ. V was pared by 3 bases and J by 5 bases, with 10 bases between. This CDR3 is 14 amino acids long. The CDR3 loop is CASSFTGLTGELFF. For the CDR3, the DNA is TGTGCCAGCAGCTTTACAGGGCTGACCGGGGAGCTGTTTTTT.

A single count supports this clonotype. The V gene is TRBV29-1, the J gene TRBJ2-5, with 8 positions matching TRBD1. This CDR3 spans 12 amino acids. J was trimmed by 3 bases and V by 8 bases; bases with no gene match: 5. Germline V gives CDR1 SQVTM, CDR2 ANQGSEA. The CDR3, as DNA: TGCAGCTTCCTGACAGGGGAAGAGACCCAGTACTTC. It specifies CSFLTGEETQYF.

Only one count was recorded for this clonotype. The chain combines TRBV2 with TRBJ2-3, with D unclear. The V gene's germline CDR1 is SNHLY and CDR2 FYNNEI. Trimming left V 6 bases short and J 0 bases short, with 10 bases between. There are 14 residues in the CDR3. CDR3 sequence (DNA): TGTGCCAGCAGCGCCGGCTTCAGCACAGATACGCAGTATTTT. Its translation is CASSAGFSTDTQYF.

This clonotype occurred once. The gene calls are TRBV3-1 and TRBJ1-1; D not certain. Germline CDR1 LGHDT, CDR2 YNNKEL (reference sequence). V was pared by 4 bases and J by 8 bases, with 17 bases between. This CDR3 has 14 amino acids. DNA of the CDR3: TGTGCCAGCAGCCCAACACTGGCGAGGAACGAAGCTTTCTTT. Its translation is CASSPTLARNEAFF.

The chain has TRBV3-1 and TRBJ1-1; no reliable D call. Germline V gene lookup returns CDR1 LGHDT and CDR2 YNNKEL (reference sequence). The CDR3 loop spans 15 amino acids. The V end was cut by 1 base, the J end by 3 bases, with 12 bases between. CDR3 amino acids: CASSQGYSPYTEAFF. The CDR3 bases are TGTGCCAGCAGCCAAGGTTACAGTCCTTACACTGAAGCTTTCTTT.

The rearrangement links TRBV10-3 to TRBJ1-2; TRBD1 matches 12 bases. The V gene end was trimmed by 7 bases and the J gene end by 6 bases; junction bases not matched to a gene: 6. The CDR3 has 14 residues. The germline V gene encodes CDR1 ENHRY and CDR2 SYGVKD. The CDR3 coding sequence is TGTGCCATCACCGGGACAGGGGGCTTGAATGGCTACACCTTC. Amino acids: CAITGTGGLNGYTF.

The chain joins TRBV4-1 to TRBJ2-2; D tentatively reads TRBD1 or TRBD2 (6 bases each). The CDR3 is 15 residues long. V dropped 0 bases and J dropped 5 bases, with 10 bases sitting between them. Germline V gene sequence: CDR1 MGHRA, CDR2 YSYEKL. As DNA, the CDR3 is TGCGCCAGCAGCCAAGACGGGGGCCGGACCGGGGAGCTGTTTTTT. It codes for CASSQDGGRTGELFF.

The J gene is TRBJ1-6, the V gene TRBV3-1, with no clear D. This CDR3 region has 13 residues. The V end lost 3 bases, the J end lost 9 bases, and 9 bases lay between the germline ends. Germline V gives CDR1 LGHDT, CDR2 YNNKEL (reference sequence). The CDR3 bases are TGTGCCAGCAGCCACATAGGGATTTCACCCCTCCACTTT. It specifies CASSHIGISPLHF.

The chain uses TRBV12-3 or TRBV12-4 and TRBJ2-3; D is possibly TRBD2 (7 bases). This CDR3 is 14 amino acids long. V was pared by 7 bases and J by 6 bases, with 17 bases between. For the CDR3, the DNA is TGTGCCAGCAATAGCATGGGGGGGGCTGATACGCAGTATTTT. This encodes CASNSMGGADTQYF.

The V and J genes are TRBV6-6 and TRBJ2-5; tentatively, D is TRBD1 or TRBD2 (6 bases each). The CDR3 loop spans 14 amino acids. V dropped 6 bases and J dropped 11 bases, with 22 bases sitting between them. The germline gives CDR1 MNHNY, CDR2 SVGAGI (reference sequence). CDR3 loop: CASRMGGTSVRQYF. The CDR3 coding sequence is TGTGCCAGCAGGATGGGGGGCACCTCAGTTCGACAGTACTTC.